This entry features one TCR beta chain sequence. The data originate from a study of cytomegalovirus exposure and HLA in healthy donors. CDR1 is LNHNV and CDR2 is YYDKDF in the germline V gene (reference sequence). The length of the CDR3 is 13 residues. Trimming took 0 bases from V and 5 from J, leaving 7 bases between them. PCR primers comprised 60 Vbeta and 13 Jbeta primers. Profiling relied on immunoSEQ multiplex PCR, and the TCRdb table lists in-frame clones only, not all of them. The sample holds 150,000 to 200,000 clones, around 84% seen once. V gene TRBV15 combines with J gene TRBJ1-1; D is uncertain. This clonotype was obtained from a woman aged 18-30 years in good health and CMV-seronegative. The sequenced material came from PBMCs. The CDR3 protein is CATSRDLETEAFF. The CDR3, as DNA: TGTGCCACCAGCAGAGATCTGGAGACTGAAGCTTTCTTT.